The clone carrying this T cell receptor beta chain was detected only a few times. The sample is drawn from a study of T-cell memory formation after mild COVID-19. TCRdb recomputed calls from the 5' RACE reads with MiXCR, one row per CDR3 protein. The table lists about 360,000 distinct CDR3 sequences, 10% to 15% of them singletons. J gave up 7 bases and V 4 bases, and 10 bases lay outside the gene matches. The CDR3 is made up of 14 amino acids. The V gene's germline CDR1 is GTSNPN and CDR2 SVGIG (reference sequence). Sequenced material: PBMCs or a T cell subset sorted from them (not recorded which). The clonotype was recovered from a man between 18 and 35 years old who had mild COVID-19 (a few samples of this study predate the infection). Cell type and time point are not known. V is TRBV30 and J is TRBJ1-2, with 9 nucleotides matching TRBD1. The DNA for the CDR3 is TGTGCCTGGAACCGGGACAGGGTACCTGCTGGCTACACCTTC. Encoded protein: CAWNRDRVPAGYTF. The variable domain in full, completed from reference TRBV30 and TRBJ1-2, reads SQTIHQWPATLVQPVGSPLSLECTVEGTSNPNLYWYRQAAGRGLQLLFYSVGIGQISSEVPQNLSASRPQDRQFILSSKKLLLSDSGFYLCAWNRDRVPAGYTFGSGTRLTVV.